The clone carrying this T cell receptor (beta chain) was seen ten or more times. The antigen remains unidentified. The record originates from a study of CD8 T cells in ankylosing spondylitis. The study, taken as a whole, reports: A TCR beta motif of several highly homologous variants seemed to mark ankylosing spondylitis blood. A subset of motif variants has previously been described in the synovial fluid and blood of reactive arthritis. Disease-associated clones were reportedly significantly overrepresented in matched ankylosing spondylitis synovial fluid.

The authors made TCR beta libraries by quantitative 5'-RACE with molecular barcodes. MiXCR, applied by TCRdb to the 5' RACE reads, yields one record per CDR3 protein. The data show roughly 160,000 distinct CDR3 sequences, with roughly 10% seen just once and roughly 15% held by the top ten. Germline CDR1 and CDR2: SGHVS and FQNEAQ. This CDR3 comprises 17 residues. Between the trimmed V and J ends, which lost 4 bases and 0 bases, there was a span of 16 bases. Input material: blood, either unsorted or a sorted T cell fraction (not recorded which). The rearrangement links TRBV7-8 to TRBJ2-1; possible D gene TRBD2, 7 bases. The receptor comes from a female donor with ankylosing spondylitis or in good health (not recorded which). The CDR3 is CASSSPRGGGSYNEQFF. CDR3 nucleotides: TGTGCCAGCAGCTCCCCACGGGGAGGGGGCTCCTACAATGAGCAGTTCTTC.